This TCR beta chain stems from a study of blood T cell repertoires in COVID-19 (dated by TCRdb to between 2020 and 2021). Some background on the complete study: Collaborator samples came from the United States, Italy and Spain and covered acute and convalescent phases of COVID-19. The prospective study material was composed of cDNA or gDNA derived from T cells, B-cell-depleted T cells, or PBMCs. Subjects who had been exposed to COVID-19, were actively infected with it, or had recovered from it provided the deeply sampled blood TCRbeta repertoires that made up the dataset. A freely available public database, intended as a resource for researchers studying the immune response to SARS-CoV-2, is where the repertoires were released. The samples were drawn from two sources: the first 160 participants of the ongoing ImmuneRACE study, and 1,254 subjects contributed by 6 global collaborators. A de-identified subject ID, COVID-19 status, age in years and sex were almost always included in the sample metadata. HLA class I and class II types, where available, came from metadata supplied by the sample provider rather than from assay-based typing. Points the paper makes about the study in general: The amount of clinical and demographic metadata varied by source and participant and was provided uncurated.

Participants in the prospective study were aged 18 to 89 years, lived in about two dozen United States geographic areas, and enrolled through a virtual design. In the prospective study, participants were assigned to cohorts based on the clinical history participants reported in a screening survey and a study questionnaire. In the prospective study, mobile phlebotomists collected whole blood, serum and a nasopharyngeal or oropharyngeal swab from each participant. Participants in the prospective study had the option to provide additional blood draws and questionnaires over an approximately 2-month period. Before DNA extraction, prospective study blood samples were shipped either frozen or at room temperature. The immunoSEQ Assay, a bias-controlled multiplex PCR, was used to amplify TCRbeta CDR3 regions from genomic DNA. Under the source paper's analysis protocol: Within the assay, amplification of reference gene primers was used to estimate how many nucleated cells each sample contained. Sequence reads were collapsed and filtered to measure the absolute abundance of every unique TCRbeta CDR3 rearrangement. Productive Simpson clonality was computed per sample as the square root of Simpson's diversity index over productive rearrangements. TCRdb limited this immuneACCESS table to in-frame rearrangements with V and J called. A share of clones is missing; checked studies link under half to unresolved V genes, and the rest is unexplained. The V and J calls and clone size come from that table; D and trimming were worked out from the DNA. This sample holds a few hundred thousand clones; 85% to 90% were observed only once. 14% to 15% of the sample is in the top ten clones.

Details on this clone: It has no known antigen specificity. No base-level quality is on record; no much larger clone is a single base apart.

CDR1 and CDR2, per the germline V gene (reference sequence), are MNHEY and SMNVEV. V and J are truncated by 5 bases and 3 bases respectively, leaving an intervening sequence of 20 bases. The CDR3 contains 17 residues, cysteine and phenylalanine counted. Just the 51-base CDR3 DNA is kept, in frame starting at base 1. The rearrangement combines TRBV27 with TRBJ1-5; a tentative D call is TRBD1 (6 bases match). This TCR derives from a woman between 45 and 60 years old with acute COVID-19. The sequencing input was PBMCs or T cells enriched from blood (not recorded which). The bases are TGTGCCAGCAGTATAACGGGGGGGGCTTGGAACAATCAGCCCCAGCATTTT. Protein translation: CASSITGGAWNNQPQHF.